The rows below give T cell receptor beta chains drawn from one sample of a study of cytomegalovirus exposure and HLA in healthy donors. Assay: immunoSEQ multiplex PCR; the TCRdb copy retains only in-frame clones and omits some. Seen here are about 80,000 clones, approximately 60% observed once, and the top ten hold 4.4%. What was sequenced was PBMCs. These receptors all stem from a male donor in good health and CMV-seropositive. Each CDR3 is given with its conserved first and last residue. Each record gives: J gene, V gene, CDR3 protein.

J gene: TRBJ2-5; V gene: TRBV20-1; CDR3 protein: CSADSRETQYF
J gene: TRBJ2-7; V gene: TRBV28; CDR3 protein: CASMARGRTYEQYF
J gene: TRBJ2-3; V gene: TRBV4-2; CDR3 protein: CASSQDQGGGSTDTQYF
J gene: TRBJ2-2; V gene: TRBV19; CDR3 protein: CASSGSPAGYTGELFF
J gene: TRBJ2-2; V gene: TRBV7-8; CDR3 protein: CASSLAGGPFTGELFF
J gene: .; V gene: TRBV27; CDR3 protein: CASSFGSGPGQGQNEQYF
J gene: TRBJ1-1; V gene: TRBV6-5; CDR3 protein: CASRPTTFKRPEAFF
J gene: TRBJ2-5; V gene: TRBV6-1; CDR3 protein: CASSAQSGLATQYF
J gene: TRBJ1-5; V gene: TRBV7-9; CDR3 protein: CASSLGGGGNQPQHF
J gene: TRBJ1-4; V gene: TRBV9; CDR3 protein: CASSGQGAGEKLFF
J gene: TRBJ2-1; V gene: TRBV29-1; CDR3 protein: CSVEGTENYNEQFF
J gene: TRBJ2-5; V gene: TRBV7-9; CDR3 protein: CASSFGLAGQETQYF
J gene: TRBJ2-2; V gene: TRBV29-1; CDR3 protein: CSVGLAGYTGELFF
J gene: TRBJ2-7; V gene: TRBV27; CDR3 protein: CASSSRGTGPYEQYF
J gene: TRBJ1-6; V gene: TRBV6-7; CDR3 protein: CASIRGGTGNFHF
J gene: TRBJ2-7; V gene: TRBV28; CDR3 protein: CASSWGVYEQYF
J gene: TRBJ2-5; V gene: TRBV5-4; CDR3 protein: CASSFSRRRETQYF
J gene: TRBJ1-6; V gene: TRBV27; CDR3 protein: CASSILPTDNSPLHF
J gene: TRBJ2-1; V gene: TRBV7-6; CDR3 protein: CASSLAGTQNEQFF
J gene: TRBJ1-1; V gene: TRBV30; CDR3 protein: CAWGRGRNTEAFF
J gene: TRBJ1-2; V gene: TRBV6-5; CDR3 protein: CASSYIRGSYGYTF
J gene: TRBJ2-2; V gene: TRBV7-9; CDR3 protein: CASSHRDAGELFF
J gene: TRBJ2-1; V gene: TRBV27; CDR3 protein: CASSYSWGAEQFF
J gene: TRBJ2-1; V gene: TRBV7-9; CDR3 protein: CASSRLAGGLSSYNEQFF
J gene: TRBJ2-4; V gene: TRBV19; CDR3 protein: CASSPMTRGAKNIQYF
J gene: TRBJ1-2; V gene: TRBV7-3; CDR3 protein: CASSLTPGLMGYTF
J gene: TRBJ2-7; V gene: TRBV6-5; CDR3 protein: CASLDRQGSYEQYF
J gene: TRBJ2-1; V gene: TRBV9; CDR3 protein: CASSSSGTSVYNEQFF
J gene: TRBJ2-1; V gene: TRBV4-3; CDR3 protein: CASSQDWSDNEQFF
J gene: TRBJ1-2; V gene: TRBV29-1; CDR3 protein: CSVDSVYGYTF
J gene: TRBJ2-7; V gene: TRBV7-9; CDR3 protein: CASSSFLSYEQYF
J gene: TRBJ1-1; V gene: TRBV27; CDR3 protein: CASSLNPGRTEAFF
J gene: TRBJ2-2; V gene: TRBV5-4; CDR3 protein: CASRGREIGGELFF
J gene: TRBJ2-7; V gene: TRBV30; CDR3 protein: CALTETSYEQYF
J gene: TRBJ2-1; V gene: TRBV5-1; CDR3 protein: CASSLDGGRVNEQFF
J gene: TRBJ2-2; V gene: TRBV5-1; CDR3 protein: CASSLALGEGRTGELFF
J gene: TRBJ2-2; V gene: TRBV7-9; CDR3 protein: CASRANPWGSNTGELFF